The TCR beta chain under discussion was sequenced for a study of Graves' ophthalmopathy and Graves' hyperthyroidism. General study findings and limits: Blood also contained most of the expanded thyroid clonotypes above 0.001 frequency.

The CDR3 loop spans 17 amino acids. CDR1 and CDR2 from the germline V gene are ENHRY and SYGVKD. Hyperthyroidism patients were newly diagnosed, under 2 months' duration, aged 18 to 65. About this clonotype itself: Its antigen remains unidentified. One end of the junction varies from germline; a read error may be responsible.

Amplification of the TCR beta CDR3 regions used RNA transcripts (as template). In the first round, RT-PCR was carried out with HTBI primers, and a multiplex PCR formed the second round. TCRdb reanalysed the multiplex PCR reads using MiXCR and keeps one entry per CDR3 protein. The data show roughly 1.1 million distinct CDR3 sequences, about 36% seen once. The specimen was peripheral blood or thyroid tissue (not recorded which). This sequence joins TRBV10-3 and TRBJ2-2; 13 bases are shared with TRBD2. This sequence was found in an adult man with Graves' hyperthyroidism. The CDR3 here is CASSVTSGRTYTGELFF. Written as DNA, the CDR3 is TGTGCCAGCAGTGTGACTAGCGGGAGGACCTACACCGGGGAGCTGTTTTTT.